This T cell receptor (beta chain) was recorded in a study of cytomegalovirus exposure and HLA in healthy donors. Study-level findings and limits: Because they were indistinguishable, some V segments, including TRBV6-2 and TRBV6-3, were excluded. A later analysis associated roughly 15,000 TCR beta sequences with HLA alleles at a 0.05 false discovery rate. Later analysis demonstrated an association between a missense DCLRE1C variant and TCR beta V- and J-gene trimming.

This clone was counted a few times. Its antigen is still unknown. Trimming took 3 bases from V and 2 from J, leaving 7 bases between them. CDR1 MDHEN and CDR2 SYDVKM come from the germline V gene. The CDR3 consists of 13 residues. Researchers ran the PCR with 60 Vbeta and 13 Jbeta primers. Sequencing used immunoSEQ multiplex PCR; TCRdb keeps in-frame clones, though not all of them. The sample carries about 200,000 clones, about an eighth recorded once. The specimen sequenced was PBMCs. J is TRBJ1-1 and V is TRBV28; weak D call: TRBD1 (6 bases). The receptor was isolated from a man in his fifties in good health and CMV-seropositive. The CDR3, as DNA: TGTGCCAGCAGTTTGGACAGCAACACTGAAGCTTTCTTT. Translation: CASSLDSNTEAFF.